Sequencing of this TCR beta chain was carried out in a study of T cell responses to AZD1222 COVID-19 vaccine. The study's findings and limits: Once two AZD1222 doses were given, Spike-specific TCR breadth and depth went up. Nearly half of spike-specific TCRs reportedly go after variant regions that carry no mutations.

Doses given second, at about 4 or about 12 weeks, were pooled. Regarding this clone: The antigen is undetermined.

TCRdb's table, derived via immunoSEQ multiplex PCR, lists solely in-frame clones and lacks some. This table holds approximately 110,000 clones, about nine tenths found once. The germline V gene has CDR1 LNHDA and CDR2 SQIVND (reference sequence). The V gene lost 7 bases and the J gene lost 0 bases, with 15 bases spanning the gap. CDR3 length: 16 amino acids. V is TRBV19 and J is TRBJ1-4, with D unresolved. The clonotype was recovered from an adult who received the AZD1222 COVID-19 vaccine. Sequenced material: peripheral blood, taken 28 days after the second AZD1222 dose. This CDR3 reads CASTPVRQATNEKLFF. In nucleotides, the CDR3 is TGTGCCAGTACCCCCGTCAGACAAGCAACTAATGAAAAACTGTTTTTT.